This section outlines one TCR beta chain sequence together with its context. The antigen is not known. The CDR3 sequence is 15 residues long. CDR1 is LNHNV, CDR2 YYDKDF, per germline (reference sequence). The ends were cut back, 1 base at V and 2 bases at J, with 12 bases in the middle. Calling Graves' hyperthyroidism stable meant ophthalmopathy did not progress within 18 months. This entry is derived from a study of T cells in Graves' hyperthyroidism and ophthalmopathy. Study-level points and caveats: Ophthalmopathy and stable hyperthyroidism were told apart by a 13 V-J model. Blood shared most expanded thyroid clonotypes above 0.001.

RNA transcripts gave rise to amplified TCR beta CDR3 regions. Researchers ran a first-round RT-PCR on the TCR CDR3 using the HTBI primer set. TCRdb re-called the multiplex PCR reads with MiXCR, one entry per CDR3 protein. The data contain hundreds of thousands of distinct CDR3 sequences, 35% to 55% of them singletons. This receptor was obtained from a woman aged 18 to 35 with Graves' hyperthyroidism. The specimen sequenced was peripheral blood or thyroid tissue (not recorded which). This chain joins TRBV15 and TRBJ2-7; D may correspond to TRBD1 or TRBD2 (5 bases each). DNA of the CDR3: TGTGCCACCAGCAGAGGAGGGTTGGGGCCCTACGAGCAGTACTTC. Protein product: CATSRGGLGPYEQYF.